The entry below gives a single T cell receptor (beta chain) sequence along with its context. What it binds is not known. The data derive from a study of T cell responses to AZD1222 COVID-19 vaccine. Study-level information: Samples with a second dose at about 4 or about 12 weeks were pooled together.

Overall study findings and caveats: Receipt of two AZD1222 doses was followed by a rise in Spike-specific TCR breadth and depth. The study reported that nearly half of spike-specific TCRs target unmutated variant regions. Clonal diversity was possibly underestimated; the donors were predominantly white British and more often female.

The repertoire was sequenced with immunoSEQ multiplex PCR; TCRdb's copy has only in-frame clones and lacks some. The table lists roughly 140,000 clones, around 89% of them singletons. The sample consisted of peripheral blood, taken on day 0 of AZD1222 vaccination. The TCR comes from an adult in good health.

CDR3 nucleotides: TGTGCCACCAGCAGAGTTACCGGGACCGCCTATGGCTACACCTTC. This encodes CATSRVTGTAYGYTF. The rearrangement links TRBV15 to TRBJ1-2, with TRBD1 as a possible D gene (5 bases). Trimming pared 1 base from V and 4 bases from J, leaving 13 bases between. The germline CDR1 and CDR2 sequences are LNHNV and YYDKDF (reference sequence). The CDR3 has 15 residues.